This TCR beta chain was found in a study of blood T cells in healthy people across ages. Each sample had at least 6.5 million PBMCs isolated. The germline V gene has CDR1 MDHEN and CDR2 SYDVKM. The V and J ends lost 3 bases and 9 bases, in that order; junction bases with no gene match: 8. The CDR3 length is 14 residues. The study's findings and limits: What prevented conclusive comparison of naive and antigen-experienced cells was that PBMCs were unsorted.

Primers used in a second PCR of roughly 6 to 12 cycles were a sample-barcoded 5' primer and a J-beta primer mix. TCRdb fed the 5' RACE reads into MiXCR, producing one record per CDR3 protein. Of some 860,000 distinct CDR3 sequences in the sample, 45% to 70% were seen once. The table lists this clonotype with a few counts. Its matching antigen is unknown. This TCR was recovered from a man aged 40-49 years in good health. The chain links TRBV28 to TRBJ2-1; 7 bases fit TRBD2. Sequenced input: blood. The CDR3 is CASSFRGEAVEQFF. CDR3 bases: TGTGCCAGCAGTTTTCGGGGGGAGGCAGTTGAGCAGTTCTTC.